The clone carrying this TCR beta chain was observed a single time. These data originate in a study of T cell repertoires in cytomegalovirus infection. Study-wide context: Both a matching HLA type and CMV infection were indicated by public TCR beta signatures.

One entry per CDR3 protein results from TCRdb running MiXCR on the reads. The sample lists around 260,000 distinct CDR3 sequences, about a quarter occurring once. The sample comprised PBMCs. This sequence originates from a human donor in good health (CMV status not recorded). Some clones in this sample may be carry-over from other donors' samples.

CDR3 DNA sequence: TGTGCCAGCAGTTCACGTATACAGGCATTGAACACTGAAGCTTTCTTT. Protein: CASSSRIQALNTEAFF. The J gene is TRBJ1-1, the V gene TRBV12-3 or TRBV12-4; maybe TRBD1 (5 bases). The CDR3 length is 16 residues. V lost 4 bases, J lost 0 bases, and 15 bases lay in between.